The text below deals with one TCR beta chain. Its binding antigen is unknown. No clone much larger than this one lies a single base away; base qualities are absent. Taken from the germline V gene, the CDR1 and CDR2 loops are SGHTA and FQGNSA. The CDR3 starts with the cysteine, ends with the phenylalanine, and has 18 residues. The read is trimmed to its CDR3 DNA, 54 bases read in frame from base 1. V is trimmed back by 4 bases and J by 3 bases, and the junction contains 12 bases that no gene match accounts for. The library was prepared using the immunoSEQ multiplex PCR assay. In the authors' own workflow: A statistical classification framework was built for diagnosing cytomegalovirus status from the catalog of TCR beta chain sequences. TCRdb mirrors the immuneACCESS table, restricted to in-frame sequences. Some clones are absent from its copies; in checked studies, under half trace to an unresolved V gene, and the reason for the others is unknown. The DNA gave D and trimming, while V, J and clone size come from that table. The sample profile shows about 250,000 clones; roughly 89% of them were found once. The ten biggest clones cover about 2.8% of the sample.

The data originate from a study of cytomegalovirus exposure and HLA in healthy donors (TCRdb year 2017). For the wider study: According to a later analysis, one platform produced both the roughly 130 validation repertoires and the 666 repertoires of the first cohort. The aim of the study was to test whether cataloging public T cell receptors could identify signatures of past pathogen exposure. Besides the first cohort of some 670 subjects, a separate validation cohort made up of 120 different subjects was used. To predict cytomegalovirus infection status, the study combined high-throughput TCR immunosequencing, statistical association of individual TCRs with disease status, and machine learning.

Broad study findings and their caveats: A total of 150 or so TCR beta chains were listed by the study as associated with cytomegalovirus. In a later analysis, TCRs clustered in the first cohort were found to also tend to co-occur in the 130 or so validation repertoires, with 85% to 95% of cluster scores above 0. In vitro tests confirmed that a few of the cytomegalovirus-associated TCR beta chains recognize cytomegalovirus antigens. It was suggested by the authors that the approach could potentially be generalized to other disease states and immunological phenotypes. All 120 or so repertoires were used to score co-occurrence in the validation cohort in a later analysis, because that analysis had no HLA typing for the cohort. The classifier was reported to diagnose cytomegalovirus status with high specificity and sensitivity in both the original cohort and the validation cohort. Most TCR sequences were observed very rarely across donors, whereas some public TCRs were present in many individuals.

Donors formed part of the validation cohort, which comprised 120 or so subjects and was distinct from the first cohort of 690 or so subjects. The sample taken for sequencing was PBMCs. The sequence came from a man aged 18 to 30 in good health and CMV-seronegative. The chain employs TRBV7-2 and TRBJ1-6; the junction holds 7 bases that match TRBD1. The sequence in DNA is TGTGCCAGCAGCTCTACCACAGGGGAGCCCTTCTATAATTCACCCCTCCACTTT. The translation is CASSSTTGEPFYNSPLHF.